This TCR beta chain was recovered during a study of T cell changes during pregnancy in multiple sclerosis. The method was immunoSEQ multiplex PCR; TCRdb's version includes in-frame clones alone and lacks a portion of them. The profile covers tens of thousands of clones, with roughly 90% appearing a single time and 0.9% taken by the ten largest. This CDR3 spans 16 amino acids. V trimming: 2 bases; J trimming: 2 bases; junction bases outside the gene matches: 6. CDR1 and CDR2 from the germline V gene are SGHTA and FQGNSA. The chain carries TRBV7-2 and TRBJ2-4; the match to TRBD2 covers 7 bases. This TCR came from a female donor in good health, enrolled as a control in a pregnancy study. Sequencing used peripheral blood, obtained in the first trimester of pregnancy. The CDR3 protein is CASSLSAGATKNIQYF. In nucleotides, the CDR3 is TGTGCCAGCAGCTTATCGGCGGGAGCGACCAAAAACATTCAGTACTTC.